This T cell receptor (beta chain) was retrieved from a study of cytomegalovirus exposure and HLA in healthy donors. In the study overall: Roughly 180 million T cells yielded some 120 million unique TCR beta sequences in earlier analysis.

To note about this clone: The antigen remains undetermined.

Study-wide findings and caveats: With high specificity and sensitivity, the classifier reportedly diagnosed cytomegalovirus status. Associated with cytomegalovirus, according to the listing, were some 150 TCR beta chains.

CDR3 length: 14 amino acids. Germline values: CDR1 SNHLY, CDR2 FYNNEI. J lost 6 bases, V lost 8 bases, and 6 bases had no gene match. The PCR was carried out with 60 Vbeta primers and 13 Jbeta primers. Only in-frame clones appear in the TCRdb table, and some are missing; sequencing was by immunoSEQ multiplex PCR. The sample holds 90,000 to 150,000 clones, about 73% seen once. Material: PBMCs. The clonotype originates from a woman in her twenties or thirties in good health and CMV-seropositive. The rearrangement uses TRBV2 and TRBJ2-2; 10 bases align to TRBD1. In DNA, the CDR3 is TGTGCCAGCCTCCCGGGACAGGGGTCCGGGGAGCTGTTTTTT. This translates into CASLPGQGSGELFF.